A selection of T cell receptor beta chains follows, all from one sample in a study of molecular identifiers for immune sequencing clone quantification. TCRdb used MiXCR to reprocess the PCR reads, holding one entry per CDR3 protein. Counted here are over 600,000 distinct CDR3 sequences, less than 20% occurring once; the ten biggest clones make up 0.7% to 1%. Sequenced: naive CD8+ T cells from blood, with Jurkat cell RNA spiked in. The source of these receptors is a human donor in good health. Some libraries in this study had Jurkat cell RNA spiked in. Each CDR3 is given with its conserved first and last residue. A D gene is named only where the DNA matches it firmly. Only part of the rows carry a size: once, few, many, or a class if the clone is expanded.

v_call: TRBV4-2; clone_size: few; d_call: .; j_call: TRBJ1-2; cdr3_nt: TGTGCCAGCAGCCAGCGTACAAGTAACTATGGCTACACCTTC; cdr3_aa: CASSQRTSNYGYTF
v_call: TRBV28; clone_size: many; d_call: TRBD2; j_call: TRBJ2-5; cdr3_nt: TGTGCCAGCAGTTTAGTGGCGGGAGGTCCCGAGACCCAGTACTTC; cdr3_aa: CASSLVAGGPETQYF
v_call: TRBV5-8; clone_size: many; d_call: .; j_call: TRBJ1-1; cdr3_nt: TGTGCCAGCAGCTTGGTGCCGAACACTGAAGCTTTCTTT; cdr3_aa: CASSLVPNTEAFF
v_call: TRBV20-1; clone_size: many; d_call: .; j_call: TRBJ2-3; cdr3_nt: TGCAGTGCTAGAGCCCACGGGCGAGGAGATACGCAGTATTTT; cdr3_aa: CSARAHGRGDTQYF
v_call: TRBV28; clone_size: many; d_call: TRBD2; j_call: TRBJ2-5; cdr3_nt: TGTGCCAGCAGTCCCCTTCTAGCGGGAGAAGAGACCCAGTACTTC; cdr3_aa: CASSPLLAGEETQYF
v_call: TRBV15; clone_size: many; d_call: TRBD2; j_call: TRBJ2-1; cdr3_nt: TGTGCCACCAGCAGACCCACCGGACTAGGAGACAATGAGCAGTTCTTC; cdr3_aa: CATSRPTGLGDNEQFF
v_call: TRBV20-1; clone_size: many; d_call: TRBD2; j_call: TRBJ2-1; cdr3_nt: TGCAGTGCTAGAGATCTAAGGCGTCTAGCGGGAGAGAATGAGCAGTTCTTC; cdr3_aa: CSARDLRRLAGENEQFF
v_call: TRBV12-3/TRBV12-4; clone_size: many; d_call: .; j_call: TRBJ2-3; cdr3_nt: TGTGCCAGCACCGTGGGGTCGTCTAGCACAGATACGCAGTATTTT; cdr3_aa: CASTVGSSSTDTQYF
v_call: TRBV20-1; clone_size: many; d_call: TRBD1; j_call: TRBJ2-7; cdr3_nt: TGCAGTGCTCGACCAACGGACAGGGGGCTACACGAGCAGTACTTC; cdr3_aa: CSARPTDRGLHEQYF
v_call: TRBV4-1; clone_size: .; d_call: .; j_call: TRBJ1-2; cdr3_nt: TGCGCCAGCAGCCAGCCCCGGACGGACTATGGCTACACCTTC; cdr3_aa: CASSQPRTDYGYTF
v_call: TRBV30; clone_size: .; d_call: .; j_call: TRBJ2-4; cdr3_nt: TGTGCCTGGAGTCCTCAGGAAAACATTCAGTACTTC; cdr3_aa: CAWSPQENIQYF
v_call: TRBV5-4; clone_size: few; d_call: .; j_call: TRBJ2-5; cdr3_nt: TGTGCCAGCAGTCAGGTCGGAGCTGGGGCAGAGGAAGAGACCCAGTACTTC; cdr3_aa: CASSQVGAGAEEETQYF
v_call: TRBV4-1; clone_size: many; d_call: .; j_call: TRBJ1-1; cdr3_nt: TGCGCCAGCAGCCAACAGATAAACACTGAAGCTTTCTTT; cdr3_aa: CASSQQINTEAFF
v_call: TRBV12-3/TRBV12-4; clone_size: few; d_call: .; j_call: TRBJ1-1; cdr3_nt: TGTGCCAGCAGTTTATTATACCTCAGGAATGGGACTGAAGCTTTCTTT; cdr3_aa: CASSLLYLRNGTEAFF
v_call: TRBV7-8; clone_size: many; d_call: TRBD2; j_call: TRBJ2-7; cdr3_nt: TGTGCCAGCAGCTTAGCGAGTAGCGGGGTCTCCTACGAGCAGTACTTC; cdr3_aa: CASSLASSGVSYEQYF
v_call: TRBV5-6; clone_size: few; d_call: TRBD1; j_call: TRBJ1-3; cdr3_nt: TGTGCCAGCAGCACAGGGGTTGGAAACACCATATATTTT; cdr3_aa: CASSTGVGNTIYF
v_call: TRBV3-1; clone_size: .; d_call: .; j_call: TRBJ1-1; cdr3_nt: TGTGCCAGCAGCCAAGGGGGCCCTTTTGATGAAGCTTTCTTT; cdr3_aa: CASSQGGPFDEAFF
v_call: TRBV27; clone_size: few; d_call: TRBD1; j_call: TRBJ2-1; cdr3_nt: TGTGCCAGCAGAAAAACAGGGGGCGCTTTCTACAATGGGCAGTTCTTC; cdr3_aa: CASRKTGGAFYNGQFF
v_call: TRBV27; clone_size: .; d_call: .; j_call: TRBJ2-5; cdr3_nt: TGTGCCAGCAGTTTCAGGGGTGAAGCAGAGACCCAGTACTTC; cdr3_aa: CASSFRGEAETQYF
v_call: TRBV7-9; clone_size: .; d_call: TRBD2; j_call: TRBJ2-7; cdr3_nt: TGTGCCAGCAGCTTATGGTCTAGCGGGCTCTCCTACGAGCAGTACTTC; cdr3_aa: CASSLWSSGLSYEQYF
v_call: TRBV6-5; clone_size: many; d_call: TRBD1; j_call: TRBJ1-2; cdr3_nt: TGTGCCAGCAGTTGGGGACAGCAGGACTATGGCTACACCTTC; cdr3_aa: CASSWGQQDYGYTF
v_call: TRBV5-1; clone_size: many; d_call: TRBD1; j_call: TRBJ2-1; cdr3_nt: TGCGCCAGCAGCTCCCGGACAGGGGGCAATGAGCAGTTCTTC; cdr3_aa: CASSSRTGGNEQFF
v_call: TRBV7-8; clone_size: many; d_call: .; j_call: TRBJ1-3; cdr3_nt: TGTGCCAGCAGCCCCAACAGGGCGGGAGGAAACACCATATATTTT; cdr3_aa: CASSPNRAGGNTIYF
v_call: TRBV25-1; clone_size: many; d_call: .; j_call: TRBJ1-1; cdr3_nt: TGTGCCAGCTCCCTGGGACACATTTTGTCGGACACTGAAGCTTTCTTT; cdr3_aa: CASSLGHILSDTEAFF
v_call: TRBV4-3; clone_size: many; d_call: .; j_call: TRBJ2-7; cdr3_nt: TGCGCCAGCAGCCAAGGGCGGTCGGGGGTCGATAACTACGAGCAGTACTTC; cdr3_aa: CASSQGRSGVDNYEQYF
v_call: TRBV18; clone_size: many; d_call: .; j_call: TRBJ1-2; cdr3_nt: TGTGCCAGCTCACCATCTTCGACACCTTATAACTATGGCTACACCTTC; cdr3_aa: CASSPSSTPYNYGYTF
v_call: TRBV27; clone_size: .; d_call: .; j_call: TRBJ2-7; cdr3_nt: TGTGCCAGCGGCCCAAGCCCCGACAGTCTTGAGCAGTACTTC; cdr3_aa: CASGPSPDSLEQYF
v_call: TRBV2; clone_size: .; d_call: TRBD1; j_call: TRBJ2-1; cdr3_nt: TGTGCCAGCAGTAAGACCGGGACAGGGGGTCTAAATGAGCAGTTCTTC; cdr3_aa: CASSKTGTGGLNEQFF
v_call: TRBV6-5; clone_size: many; d_call: TRBD2; j_call: TRBJ2-7; cdr3_nt: TGTGCCAGCAGTTACTCGACGGGACTAGCGGCCTACGAGCAGTACTTC; cdr3_aa: CASSYSTGLAAYEQYF
v_call: TRBV21-1; clone_size: .; d_call: .; j_call: TRBJ2-1; cdr3_nt: TGTGCCAGCACAGCAGGTAGGAATGAGCAGTTCTTC; cdr3_aa: CASTAGRNEQFF
v_call: TRBV5-5; clone_size: .; d_call: .; j_call: TRBJ1-1; cdr3_nt: TGTGCCAGCAGCTTGGGGCACACCAACGCTGAAGCTTTCTTT; cdr3_aa: CASSLGHTNAEAFF
v_call: TRBV6-2/TRBV6-3; clone_size: many; d_call: .; j_call: TRBJ1-1; cdr3_nt: TGTGCCAGCAGTTATGATAAACCGAACAGGGTACAGAACACTGAAGCTTTCTTT; cdr3_aa: CASSYDKPNRVQNTEAFF
v_call: TRBV15; clone_size: few; d_call: .; j_call: TRBJ2-3; cdr3_nt: TGTGCCGTGAGGGAGGGGGTAACAGATACGCAGTATTTT; cdr3_aa: CAVREGVTDTQYF
v_call: TRBV3-1; clone_size: .; d_call: TRBD2; j_call: TRBJ2-7; cdr3_nt: TGTGCCAGCAGCCAAACGGGCCGAGCGGGGTTTGAGCAGTACTTC; cdr3_aa: CASSQTGRAGFEQYF
v_call: TRBV13; clone_size: few; d_call: .; j_call: TRBJ2-3; cdr3_nt: TGTGTCAGCAGCTTAAAGGGGATCAGGGGGACTAGTAGCACAGATACGCAGTATTTT; cdr3_aa: CVSSLKGIRGTSSTDTQYF
v_call: TRBV27; clone_size: .; d_call: .; j_call: TRBJ2-1; cdr3_nt: TGTGCCAGCAGTTGGACTGGGGGCTCCTACAATGAGCAGTTCTTC; cdr3_aa: CASSWTGGSYNEQFF
v_call: TRBV4-1; clone_size: many; d_call: .; j_call: TRBJ2-3; cdr3_nt: TGCGCCAGCAGCCAAGTTAGCGAGGATACGCAGTATTTT; cdr3_aa: CASSQVSEDTQYF
v_call: TRBV9; clone_size: .; d_call: .; j_call: TRBJ2-2; cdr3_nt: .; cdr3_aa: CASSVATGTHTGELLF
v_call: TRBV2; clone_size: many; d_call: TRBD2; j_call: TRBJ2-7; cdr3_nt: TGTGCCAGCAGAGGTAGCGGGGGGAACTACGAGCAGTACTTC; cdr3_aa: CASRGSGGNYEQYF
v_call: TRBV19; clone_size: many; d_call: .; j_call: TRBJ1-5; cdr3_nt: TGTGCCAGTAGTATGACAGCAGTTAGCAATCAGCCCCAGCATTTT; cdr3_aa: CASSMTAVSNQPQHF
v_call: TRBV19; clone_size: few; d_call: .; j_call: TRBJ2-1; cdr3_nt: TGTGCCAGTGGCCCTGACAATGAGCAGTTCTTC; cdr3_aa: CASGPDNEQFF
v_call: TRBV30; clone_size: few; d_call: .; j_call: TRBJ1-1; cdr3_nt: TGTGCCTGGAGTACCGGGACGTTCACTGAAGCTTTCTTT; cdr3_aa: CAWSTGTFTEAFF
v_call: TRBV5-1; clone_size: many; d_call: TRBD2; j_call: TRBJ2-5; cdr3_nt: TGCGCCAGCAGCTTCAGCGGGGGTAAACAAGAGACCCAGTACTTC; cdr3_aa: CASSFSGGKQETQYF
v_call: TRBV4-3; clone_size: many; d_call: TRBD1; j_call: TRBJ1-2; cdr3_nt: TGCGCCAGCAGCCAAGATCCTAGACAGGGGGCCTATGGCTACACCTTC; cdr3_aa: CASSQDPRQGAYGYTF
v_call: TRBV19; clone_size: few; d_call: .; j_call: TRBJ1-6; cdr3_nt: TGTGCCAGTAGTATAGGAGAAGCCCATTCACCCCTCCACTTT; cdr3_aa: CASSIGEAHSPLHF
v_call: TRBV9; clone_size: few; d_call: .; j_call: TRBJ2-7; cdr3_nt: TGTGCCAGCAGCGGGGACGGGGGGCTACTTTACGAGCAGTACTTC; cdr3_aa: CASSGDGGLLYEQYF
v_call: TRBV4-1; clone_size: many; d_call: .; j_call: TRBJ1-2; cdr3_nt: TGCGCCAGCAGCCAAGTAGGGGCCGGAGACGGGGGCTACACCTTC; cdr3_aa: CASSQVGAGDGGYTF
v_call: TRBV12-3/TRBV12-4; clone_size: many; d_call: .; j_call: TRBJ2-7; cdr3_nt: TGTGCCAGCAGTCTCCGGGGCAACTCCTACGAGCAGTACTTC; cdr3_aa: CASSLRGNSYEQYF
v_call: TRBV20-1; clone_size: many; d_call: .; j_call: TRBJ2-1; cdr3_nt: TGCAGTAGGAACAATGAGCAGTTCTTC; cdr3_aa: CSRNNEQFF
v_call: TRBV4-1; clone_size: .; d_call: .; j_call: TRBJ2-7; cdr3_nt: TGCGCCAGCAGCCGGGACCCTGGCTACGAGCAGTACTTC; cdr3_aa: CASSRDPGYEQYF
v_call: TRBV5-1; clone_size: many; d_call: TRBD1; j_call: TRBJ2-2; cdr3_nt: TGCGCCAGCAGCACAACAGGGGTAAACACCGGGGAGCTGTTTTTT; cdr3_aa: CASSTTGVNTGELFF
v_call: TRBV2; clone_size: .; d_call: .; j_call: TRBJ2-7; cdr3_nt: TGTGCCAGCAGATATTCCCCCTCCTACGAGCAGTACTTC; cdr3_aa: CASRYSPSYEQYF
v_call: TRBV19; clone_size: few; d_call: .; j_call: TRBJ2-7; cdr3_nt: TGTGCCAGTAATAGCGACAGGGAGGACTACGAGCAGTACTTC; cdr3_aa: CASNSDREDYEQYF